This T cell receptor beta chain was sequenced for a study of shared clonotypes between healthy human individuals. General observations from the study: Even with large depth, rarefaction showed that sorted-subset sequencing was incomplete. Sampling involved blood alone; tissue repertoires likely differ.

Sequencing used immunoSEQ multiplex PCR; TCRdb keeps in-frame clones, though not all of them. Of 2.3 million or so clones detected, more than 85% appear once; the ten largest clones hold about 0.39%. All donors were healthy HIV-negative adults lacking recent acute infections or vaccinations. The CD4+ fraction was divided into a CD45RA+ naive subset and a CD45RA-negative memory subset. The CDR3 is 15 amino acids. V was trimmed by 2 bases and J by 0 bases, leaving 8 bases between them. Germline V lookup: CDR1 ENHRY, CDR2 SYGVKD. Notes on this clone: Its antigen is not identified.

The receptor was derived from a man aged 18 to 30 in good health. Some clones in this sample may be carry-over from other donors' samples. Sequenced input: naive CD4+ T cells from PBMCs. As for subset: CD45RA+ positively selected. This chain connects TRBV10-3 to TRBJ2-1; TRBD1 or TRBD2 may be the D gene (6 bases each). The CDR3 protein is CAISERGASYNEQFF. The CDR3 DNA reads TGTGCCATCAGTGAGAGGGGGGCCTCCTACAATGAGCAGTTCTTC.